The 11 T cell receptor beta chains below were found in one sample sequenced in a study of a mutant IDH1 vaccine in newly diagnosed glioma. No antigens are known for them. This sample's time point: week 35, safety follow-up. The study gave 300 ug of mutant IDH1 20-mer peptide per vaccine dose, with topical imiquimod. Measured with immunoSEQ multiplex PCR; TCRdb has only the in-frame clones, and not every one. The repertoire holds tens of thousands of clones, with less than 90% as singletons. The material was PBMCs, obtained from a glioma patient whose treatment included an IDH1 peptide vaccine. The receptors derive from a middle-aged man with glioma.

DNA of the CDR3: TGTGCCAGCTCCGGGTCCCTAGCGGGAGCGGTAGAGACCCAGTACTTC. Protein: CASSGSLAGAVETQYF. This chain uses TRBV4-2 with TRBJ2-5; 10 bases align to TRBD2. Germline trimming cut 8 bases from V and 4 bases from J; bases unmatched to any gene: 13. The CDR3 consists of 16 residues. Germline V lookup: CDR1 LGHNA, CDR2 YNFKEQ.

The V call is TRBV7-2, the J call TRBJ1-2, with D perhaps TRBD1 (5 bases). V shed 1 base and J shed 4 bases, with 10 bases lying between them. The CDR3 contains 14 residues. The germline V gene has CDR1 SGHTA and CDR2 FQGNSA. The chain's CDR3 is CASSLGKGSYGYTF. The CDR3 coding sequence is TGTGCCAGCAGCTTAGGAAAGGGGTCCTATGGCTACACCTTC.

This clone was observed a single time. This chain connects TRBV7-2 to TRBJ2-7; D is uncertain. This CDR3 region has 15 residues. Trimming pared 1 base from V and 3 bases from J, leaving 13 bases between. The V gene's germline CDR1 is SGHTA and CDR2 FQGNSA. The CDR3 DNA reads as TGTGCCAGCAGCTTAGGCCCCCCCCGGAACTACGAGCAGTACTTC. This sequence encodes CASSLGPPRNYEQYF.

The chain is built from TRBV7-2 and TRBJ2-2, with 7 bases identical to TRBD2. With 7 bases clipped from V and 0 bases from J, the junction kept 8 bases outside the gene matches. Germline V gene lookup returns CDR1 SGHTA and CDR2 FQGNSA. The CDR3 covers 16 residues. The CDR3 loop is CASKNWGTTNTGELFF. The CDR3, as DNA: TGTGCCAGCAAGAACTGGGGGACTACGAACACCGGGGAGCTGTTTTTT.

The sample holds one count of this clone. The CDR3 region has the DNA TGTGCCAGCAGTTATGGGGGGAATGGCTACGAGCAGTACTTC. Translation gives CASSYGGNGYEQYF. This chain joins TRBV27 and TRBJ2-7; maybe TRBD2 (6 bases). The germline gives CDR1 MNHEY, CDR2 SMNVEV (reference sequence). V was clipped by 4 bases and J by 3 bases, with 13 bases between them. The CDR3 runs 14 residues.

J is TRBJ1-4 and V is TRBV6-1, with a weak D call TRBD1 (5 bases). V was trimmed by 7 bases and J by 7 bases, leaving 16 bases between them. CDR1 and CDR2 (germline): MNHNS, SASEGT. The CDR3 runs to 14 residues. As DNA, the CDR3 is TGTGCCAGCACCCTGGACACCAGAGGTGAAAAACTGTTTTTT. Amino acids: CASTLDTRGEKLFF.

The chain links TRBV7-9 to TRBJ2-1; 7 bases match TRBD1. In germline, CDR1 is SEHNR, CDR2 FQNEAQ (reference sequence). The CDR3 has 16 residues. The J segment lost 0 bases and the V segment lost 7 bases, leaving 9 bases of the junction unmatched. CDR3 sequence reads: CASILPGQSSYNEQFF. CDR3 nucleotide sequence: TGTGCCAGCATTCTGCCGGGACAGAGCTCCTACAATGAGCAGTTCTTC.

The chain recombines TRBV7-2 with TRBJ2-3; D is undetermined. CDR3 length: 14 amino acids. V was shortened by 2 bases and J by 2 bases, with 8 bases between the two germline ends. CDR1 and CDR2 (germline): SGHTA, FQGNSA. The CDR3 loop reads CASSLQPVTDTQYF. CDR3 DNA: TGTGCCAGCAGCTTACAGCCGGTCACAGATACGCAGTATTTT.

The rearrangement links TRBV9 to TRBJ2-5, with a tentative D call TRBD2 (5 bases). CDR1 SGDLS and CDR2 YYNGEE come from the germline V gene. The CDR3 totals 14 residues. V lost 0 bases, J lost 4 bases, and 10 bases lay in between. The CDR3 protein is CASSVGGLRETQYF. The CDR3 bases are TGTGCCAGCAGCGTAGGCGGGTTGCGAGAGACCCAGTACTTC. Full variable domain (outside the CDR3, taken from reference TRBV9 and TRBJ2-5): DSGVTQTPKHLITATGQRVTLRCSPRSGDLSVYWYQQSLDQGLQFLIQYYNGEERAKGNILERFSAQQFPDLHSELNLSSLELGDSALYFCASSVGGLRETQYFGPGTRLLVL.

This clone was counted once. This chain connects TRBV6-5 to TRBJ2-4; a possible D gene is TRBD2 (6 bases). Between the trimmed V and J ends, which lost 4 bases and 2 bases, there was a span of 12 bases. The CDR3 consists of 15 residues. The germline V gene has CDR1 MNHEY and CDR2 SVGAGI. CDR3 DNA sequence: TGTGCCAGCAGTTCTGAGACTAGTTCCAAAAACATTCAGTACTTC. This encodes CASSSETSSKNIQYF.

The J gene is TRBJ2-1, the V gene TRBV7-2; 12 nucleotides line up with TRBD2. Trimming at V came to 5 bases and at J to 5 bases, leaving 4 bases not matched to a gene. Germline loops: CDR1 SGHTA, CDR2 FQGNSA. The CDR3 loop spans 15 amino acids. For the CDR3, the DNA is TGTGCCAGCAGCCCCCGGACTAGCGGGAACAATGAGCAGTTCTTC. This sequence encodes CASSPRTSGNNEQFF.